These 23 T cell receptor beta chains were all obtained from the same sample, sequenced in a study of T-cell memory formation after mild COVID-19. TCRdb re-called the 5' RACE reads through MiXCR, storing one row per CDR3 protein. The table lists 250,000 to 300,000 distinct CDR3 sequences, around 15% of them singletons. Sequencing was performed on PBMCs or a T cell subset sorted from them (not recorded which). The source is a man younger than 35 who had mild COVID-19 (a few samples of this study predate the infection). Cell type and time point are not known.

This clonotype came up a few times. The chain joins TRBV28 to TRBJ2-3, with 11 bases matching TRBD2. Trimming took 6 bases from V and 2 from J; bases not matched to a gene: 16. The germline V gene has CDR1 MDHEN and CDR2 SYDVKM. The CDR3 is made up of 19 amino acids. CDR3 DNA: TGTGCCAGCAGCGGAGTCCCGGGACTAGCGGAACTTTTCACAGATACGCAGTATTTT. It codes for CASSGVPGLAELFTDTQYF.

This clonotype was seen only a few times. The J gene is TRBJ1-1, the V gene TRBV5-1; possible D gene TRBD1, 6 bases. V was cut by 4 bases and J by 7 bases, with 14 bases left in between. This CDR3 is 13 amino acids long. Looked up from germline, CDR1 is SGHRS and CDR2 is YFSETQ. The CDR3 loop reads CASSDLRTVEAFF. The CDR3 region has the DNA TGCGCCAGCAGCGACCTGCGGACAGTTGAAGCTTTCTTT. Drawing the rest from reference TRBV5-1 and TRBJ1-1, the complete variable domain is KAGVTQTPRYLIKTRGQQVTLSCSPISGHRSVSWYQQTPGQGLQFLFEYFSETQRNKGNFPGRFSGRQFSNSRSEMNVSTLELGDSALYLCASSDLRTVEAFFGQGTRLTVV.

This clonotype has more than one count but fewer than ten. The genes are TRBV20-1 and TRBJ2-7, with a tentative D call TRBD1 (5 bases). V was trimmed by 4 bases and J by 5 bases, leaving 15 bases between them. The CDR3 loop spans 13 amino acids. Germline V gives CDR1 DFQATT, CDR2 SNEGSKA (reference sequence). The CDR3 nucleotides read TGCAGTGCTAACAATTTCGGCAGGGACGAGCAGTACTTC. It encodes CSANNFGRDEQYF.

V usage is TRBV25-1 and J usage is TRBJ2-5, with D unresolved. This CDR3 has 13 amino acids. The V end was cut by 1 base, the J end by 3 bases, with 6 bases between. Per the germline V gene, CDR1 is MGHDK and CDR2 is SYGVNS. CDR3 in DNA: TGTGCCAGCAGTGAATTAACGGAAGAGACCCAGTACTTC. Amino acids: CASSELTEETQYF.

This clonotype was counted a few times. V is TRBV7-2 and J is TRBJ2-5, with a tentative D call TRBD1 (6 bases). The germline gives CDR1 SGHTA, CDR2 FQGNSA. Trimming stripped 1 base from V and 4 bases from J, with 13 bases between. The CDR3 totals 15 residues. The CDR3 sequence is CASSLGVRGGETQYF. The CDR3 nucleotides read TGTGCCAGCAGCTTAGGTGTTCGAGGGGGAGAGACCCAGTACTTC.

The CDR3 reads CASTPGANTGELFF. In nucleotides, the CDR3 is TGTGCCAGCACCCCTGGGGCCAACACCGGGGAGCTGTTTTTT. The chain combines TRBV9 with TRBJ2-2; possible D gene TRBD1, 5 bases. Between the trimmed V and J ends, which lost 6 bases and 2 bases, there was a span of 11 bases. Germline assignment: CDR1 SGDLS and CDR2 YYNGEE. The CDR3 contains 14 residues.

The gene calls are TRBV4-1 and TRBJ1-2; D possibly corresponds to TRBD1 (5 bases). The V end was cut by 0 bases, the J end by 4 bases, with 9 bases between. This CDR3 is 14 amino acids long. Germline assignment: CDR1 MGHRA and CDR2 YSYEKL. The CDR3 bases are TGCGCCAGCAGCCAAGAACCGGGACCCTATGGCTACACCTTC. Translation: CASSQEPGPYGYTF.

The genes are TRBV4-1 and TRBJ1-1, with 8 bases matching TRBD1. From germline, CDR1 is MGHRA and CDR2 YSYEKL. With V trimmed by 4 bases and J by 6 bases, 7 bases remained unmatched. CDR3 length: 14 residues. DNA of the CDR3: TGCGCCAGCAGCCGAGGACAGGGTTACGCTGAAGCTTTCTTT. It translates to CASSRGQGYAEAFF.

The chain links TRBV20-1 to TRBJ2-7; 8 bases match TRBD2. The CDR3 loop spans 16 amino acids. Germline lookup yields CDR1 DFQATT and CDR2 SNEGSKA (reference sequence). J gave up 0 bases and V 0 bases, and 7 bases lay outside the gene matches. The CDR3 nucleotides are TGCAGTGCTAGAGACCTTTCGCGGGGGGCCTCCTACGAGCAGTACTTC. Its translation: CSARDLSRGASYEQYF.

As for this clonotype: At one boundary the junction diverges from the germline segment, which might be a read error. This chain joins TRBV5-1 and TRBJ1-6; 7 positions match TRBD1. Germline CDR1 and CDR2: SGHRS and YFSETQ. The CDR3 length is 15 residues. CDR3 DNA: TGCGCCAGCAGCCCAGGGGACAGAAGTAATTCACCCCTACACTTT. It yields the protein CASSPGDRSNSPLHF.

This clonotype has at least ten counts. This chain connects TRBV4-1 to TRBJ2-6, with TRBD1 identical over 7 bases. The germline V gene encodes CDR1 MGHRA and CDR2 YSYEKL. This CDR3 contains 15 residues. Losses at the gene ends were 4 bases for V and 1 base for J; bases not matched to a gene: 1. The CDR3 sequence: CASSPTGSGANVLTF. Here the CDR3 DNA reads TGCGCCAGCAGCCCGACAGGGTCTGGGGCCAACGTCCTGACTTTC.

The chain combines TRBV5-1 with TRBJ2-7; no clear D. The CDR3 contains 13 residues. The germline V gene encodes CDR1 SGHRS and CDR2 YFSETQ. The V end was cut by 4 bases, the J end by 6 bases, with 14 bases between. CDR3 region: CASSPDLESEQYV. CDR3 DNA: TGCGCCAGCAGCCCAGACTTGGAATCCGAGCAGTACGTC.

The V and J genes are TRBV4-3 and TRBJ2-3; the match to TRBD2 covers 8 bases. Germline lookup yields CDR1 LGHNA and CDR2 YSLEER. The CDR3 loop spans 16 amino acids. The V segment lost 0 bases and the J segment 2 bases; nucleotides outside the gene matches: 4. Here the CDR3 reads CASSQERGGNTDTQYF. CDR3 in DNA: TGCGCCAGCAGCCAAGAACGGGGGGGGAACACAGATACGCAGTATTTT.

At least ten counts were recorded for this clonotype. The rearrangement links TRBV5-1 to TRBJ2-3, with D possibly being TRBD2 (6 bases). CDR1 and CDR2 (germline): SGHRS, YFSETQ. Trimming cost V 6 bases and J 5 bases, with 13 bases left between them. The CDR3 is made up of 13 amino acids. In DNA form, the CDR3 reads TGCGCCAGCAAAATCGGGGGAATAGATACGCAGTATTTT. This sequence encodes CASKIGGIDTQYF.

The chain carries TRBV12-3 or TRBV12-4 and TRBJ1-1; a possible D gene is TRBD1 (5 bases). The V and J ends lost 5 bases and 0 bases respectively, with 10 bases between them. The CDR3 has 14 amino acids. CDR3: CASSTRDLNTEAFF. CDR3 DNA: TGTGCCAGCAGTACCAGGGATCTGAACACTGAAGCTTTCTTT.

The CDR3 region is CASSHVPGYEQYF. CDR3 coding DNA: TGTGCCAGCAGCCACGTACCGGGTTACGAGCAGTACTTC. The chain is built from TRBV7-2 and TRBJ2-7; D call uncertain. CDR3 length equals 13 residues. Germline CDR1 and CDR2: SGHTA and FQGNSA. The germline V and J ends were trimmed by 5 bases and 4 bases, with 12 bases remaining between them.

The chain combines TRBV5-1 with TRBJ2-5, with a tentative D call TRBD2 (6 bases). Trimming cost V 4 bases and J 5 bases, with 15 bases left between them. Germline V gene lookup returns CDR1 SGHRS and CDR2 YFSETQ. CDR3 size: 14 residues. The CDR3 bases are TGCGCCAGCAGCCCAGGGCCCGCGGGGGAGACCCAGTACTTC. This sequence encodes CASSPGPAGETQYF.

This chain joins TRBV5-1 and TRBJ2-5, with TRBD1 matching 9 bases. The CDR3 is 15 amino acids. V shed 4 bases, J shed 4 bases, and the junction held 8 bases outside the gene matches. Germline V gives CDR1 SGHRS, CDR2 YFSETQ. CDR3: CASSPDRQGGETQYF. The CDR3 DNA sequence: TGCGCCAGCAGCCCCGACCGACAGGGGGGAGAGACCCAGTACTTC.

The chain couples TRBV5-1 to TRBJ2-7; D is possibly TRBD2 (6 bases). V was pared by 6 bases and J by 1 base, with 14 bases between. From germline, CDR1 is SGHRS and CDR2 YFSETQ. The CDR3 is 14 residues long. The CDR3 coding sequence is TGCGCCAGCACTCCCGCCGGGAGATCCTACGAGCAGTACTTC. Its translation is CASTPAGRSYEQYF.

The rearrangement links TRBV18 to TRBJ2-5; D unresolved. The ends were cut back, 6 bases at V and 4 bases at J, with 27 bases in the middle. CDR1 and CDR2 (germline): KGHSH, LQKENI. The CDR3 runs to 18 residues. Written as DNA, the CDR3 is TGTGCCAGCTCCCATGGAAAAGGGTCGGTCGGTTTGGCAGAGACCCAGTACTTC. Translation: CASSHGKGSVGLAETQYF.

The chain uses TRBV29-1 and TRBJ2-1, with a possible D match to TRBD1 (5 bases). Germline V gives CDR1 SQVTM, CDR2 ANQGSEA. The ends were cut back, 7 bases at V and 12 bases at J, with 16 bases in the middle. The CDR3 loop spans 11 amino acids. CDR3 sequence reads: CSAVGLGLQFF. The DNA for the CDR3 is TGCAGCGCCGTAGGGTTGGGGCTGCAGTTCTTC.

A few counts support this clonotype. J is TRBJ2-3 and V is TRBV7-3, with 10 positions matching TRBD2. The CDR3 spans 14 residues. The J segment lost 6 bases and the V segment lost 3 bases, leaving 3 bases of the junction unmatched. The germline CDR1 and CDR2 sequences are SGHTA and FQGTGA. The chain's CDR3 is CASSFSGGLDTQYF. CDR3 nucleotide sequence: TGTGCCAGCAGCTTTAGCGGGGGGTTGGATACGCAGTATTTT.

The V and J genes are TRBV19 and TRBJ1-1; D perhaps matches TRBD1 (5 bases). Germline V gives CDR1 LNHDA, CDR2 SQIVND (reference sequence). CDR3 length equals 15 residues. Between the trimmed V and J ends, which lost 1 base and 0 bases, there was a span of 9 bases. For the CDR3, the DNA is TGTGCCAGTAGTATAGGCGGGGCGATGAACACTGAAGCTTTCTTT. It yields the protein CASSIGGAMNTEAFF.